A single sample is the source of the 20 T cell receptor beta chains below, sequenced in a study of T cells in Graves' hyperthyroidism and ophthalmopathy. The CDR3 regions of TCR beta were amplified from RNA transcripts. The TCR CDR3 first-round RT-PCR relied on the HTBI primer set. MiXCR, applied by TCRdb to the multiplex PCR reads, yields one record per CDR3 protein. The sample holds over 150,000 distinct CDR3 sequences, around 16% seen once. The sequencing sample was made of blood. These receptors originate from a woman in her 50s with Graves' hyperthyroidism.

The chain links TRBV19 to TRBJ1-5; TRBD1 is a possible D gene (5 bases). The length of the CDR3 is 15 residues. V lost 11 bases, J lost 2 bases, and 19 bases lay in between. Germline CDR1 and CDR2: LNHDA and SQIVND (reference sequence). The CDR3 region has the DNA TGTGCCTCTAGGGACCGACCCTCGGGCAATCAGCCCCAGCATTTT. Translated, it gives CASRDRPSGNQPQHF.

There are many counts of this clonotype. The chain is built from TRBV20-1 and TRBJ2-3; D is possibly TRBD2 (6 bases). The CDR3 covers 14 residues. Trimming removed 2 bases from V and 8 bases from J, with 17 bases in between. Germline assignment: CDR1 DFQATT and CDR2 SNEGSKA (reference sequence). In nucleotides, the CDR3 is TGCAGTGCTAGACCGACTACGGGACTTTCTACGCAGTATTTT. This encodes CSARPTTGLSTQYF.

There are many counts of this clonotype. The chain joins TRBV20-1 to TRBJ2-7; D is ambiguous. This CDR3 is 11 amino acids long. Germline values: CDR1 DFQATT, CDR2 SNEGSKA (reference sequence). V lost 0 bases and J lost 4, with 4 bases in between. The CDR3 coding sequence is TGCAGTGCTAGAGATAATTACGAGCAGTACTTC. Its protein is CSARDNYEQYF.

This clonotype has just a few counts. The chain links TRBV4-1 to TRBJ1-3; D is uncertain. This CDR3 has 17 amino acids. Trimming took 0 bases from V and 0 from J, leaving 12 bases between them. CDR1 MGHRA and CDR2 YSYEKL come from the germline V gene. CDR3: CASSQERRSLSGNTIYF. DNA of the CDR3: TGCGCCAGCAGCCAAGAGCGCCGTTCCCTCTCTGGAAACACCATATATTTT.

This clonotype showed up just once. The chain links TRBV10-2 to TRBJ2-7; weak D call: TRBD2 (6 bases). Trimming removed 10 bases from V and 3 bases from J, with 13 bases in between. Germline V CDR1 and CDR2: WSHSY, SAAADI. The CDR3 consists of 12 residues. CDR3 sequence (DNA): TGCGCCACCCACCCCGGGGGCTACGAGCAGTACTTC. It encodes CATHPGGYEQYF.

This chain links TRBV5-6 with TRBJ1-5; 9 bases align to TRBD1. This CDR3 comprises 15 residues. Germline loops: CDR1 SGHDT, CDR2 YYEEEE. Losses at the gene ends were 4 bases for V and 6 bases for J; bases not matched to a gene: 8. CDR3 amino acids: CASSTRDRVGQPQHF. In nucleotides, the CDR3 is TGTGCCAGCAGCACCCGGGACAGGGTTGGTCAGCCCCAGCATTTT. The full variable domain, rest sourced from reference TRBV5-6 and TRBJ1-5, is DAGVTQSPTHLIKTRGQQVTLRCSPKSGHDTVSWYQQALGQGPQFIFQYYEEEERQRGNFPDRFSGHQFPNYSSELNVNALLLGDSALYLCASSTRDRVGQPQHFGDGTRLSIL.

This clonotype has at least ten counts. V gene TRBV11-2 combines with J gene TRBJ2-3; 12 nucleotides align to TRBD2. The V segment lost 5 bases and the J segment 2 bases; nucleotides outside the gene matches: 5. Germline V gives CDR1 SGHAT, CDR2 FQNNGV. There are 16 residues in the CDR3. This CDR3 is CASSTLAGGITDTQYF. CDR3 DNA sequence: TGTGCCAGCAGCACCCTAGCGGGAGGGATCACAGATACGCAGTATTTT.

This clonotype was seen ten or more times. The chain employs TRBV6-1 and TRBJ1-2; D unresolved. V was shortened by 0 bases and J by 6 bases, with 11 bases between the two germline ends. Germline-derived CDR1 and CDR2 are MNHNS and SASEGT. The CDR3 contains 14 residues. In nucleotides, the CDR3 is TGTGCCAGCAGTGAAGCCTGGAAGCCCGATGGCTACACCTTC. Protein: CASSEAWKPDGYTF.

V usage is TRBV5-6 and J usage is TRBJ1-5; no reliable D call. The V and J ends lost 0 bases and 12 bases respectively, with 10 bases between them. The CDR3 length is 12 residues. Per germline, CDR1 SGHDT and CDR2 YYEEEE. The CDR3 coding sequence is TGTGCCAGCAGCTTGGCGGCAGGTCACCAGCATTTT. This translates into CASSLAAGHQHF.

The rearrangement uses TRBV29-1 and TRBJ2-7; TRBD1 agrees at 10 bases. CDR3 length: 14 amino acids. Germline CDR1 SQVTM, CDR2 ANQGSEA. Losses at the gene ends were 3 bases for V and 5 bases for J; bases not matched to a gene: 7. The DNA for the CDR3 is TGCAGCGTTGAGCCGGGACAGGGGATCCACGAGCAGTACTTC. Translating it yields CSVEPGQGIHEQYF.

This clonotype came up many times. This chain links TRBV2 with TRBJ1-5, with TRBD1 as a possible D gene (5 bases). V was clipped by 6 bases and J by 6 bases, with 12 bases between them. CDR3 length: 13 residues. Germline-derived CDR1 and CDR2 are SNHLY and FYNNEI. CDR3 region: CASSSDSPQPQHF. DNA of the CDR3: TGTGCCAGCAGCAGCGACAGTCCTCAGCCCCAGCATTTT. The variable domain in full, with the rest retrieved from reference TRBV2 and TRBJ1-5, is EPEVTQTPSHQVTQMGQEVILRCVPISNHLYFYWYRQILGQKVEFLVSFYNNEISEKSEIFDDQFSVERPDGSNFTLKIRSTKLEDSAMYFCASSSDSPQPQHFGDGTRLSIL.

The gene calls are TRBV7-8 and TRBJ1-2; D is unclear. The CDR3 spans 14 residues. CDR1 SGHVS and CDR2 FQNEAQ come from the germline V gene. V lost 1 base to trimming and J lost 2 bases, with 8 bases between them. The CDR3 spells CASSLVQENYGYTF. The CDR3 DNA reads TGTGCCAGCAGCTTAGTGCAGGAAAACTATGGCTACACCTTC. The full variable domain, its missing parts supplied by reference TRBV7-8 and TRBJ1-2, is GAGVSQSPRYKVAKRGQDVALRCDPISGHVSLFWYQQALGQGPEFLTYFQNEAQLDKSGLPSDRFFAERPEGSVSTLKIQRTQQEDSAVYLCASSLVQENYGYTFGSGTRLTVV.

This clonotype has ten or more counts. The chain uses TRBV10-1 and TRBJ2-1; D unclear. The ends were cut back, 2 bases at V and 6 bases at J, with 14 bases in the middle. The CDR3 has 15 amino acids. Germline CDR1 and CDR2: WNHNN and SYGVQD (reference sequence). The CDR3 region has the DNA TGCGCCAGCAGTGAGATGGCGGTAAAGGGCAATGAGCAGTTCTTC. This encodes CASSEMAVKGNEQFF.

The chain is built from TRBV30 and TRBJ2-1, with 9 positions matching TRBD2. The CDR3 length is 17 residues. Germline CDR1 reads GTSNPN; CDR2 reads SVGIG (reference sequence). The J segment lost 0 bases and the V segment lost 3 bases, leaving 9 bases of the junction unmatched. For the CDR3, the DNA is TGTGCCTGGAGAGCGACTAGCGGTTATAGCTCCTACAATGAGCAGTTCTTC. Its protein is CAWRATSGYSSYNEQFF. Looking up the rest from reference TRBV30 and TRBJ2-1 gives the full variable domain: SQTIHQWPATLVQPVGSPLSLECTVEGTSNPNLYWYRQAAGRGLQLLFYSVGIGQISSEVPQNLSASRPQDRQFILSSKKLLLSDSGFYLCAWRATSGYSSYNEQFFGPGTRLTVL.

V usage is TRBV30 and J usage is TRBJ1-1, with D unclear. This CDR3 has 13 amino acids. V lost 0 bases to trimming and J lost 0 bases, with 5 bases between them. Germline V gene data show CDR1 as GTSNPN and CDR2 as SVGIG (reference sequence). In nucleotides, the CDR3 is TGTGCCTGGAGTGTACCACTGAACACTGAAGCTTTCTTT. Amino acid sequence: CAWSVPLNTEAFF. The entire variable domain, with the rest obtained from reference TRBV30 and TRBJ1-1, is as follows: SQTIHQWPATLVQPVGSPLSLECTVEGTSNPNLYWYRQAAGRGLQLLFYSVGIGQISSEVPQNLSASRPQDRQFILSSKKLLLSDSGFYLCAWSVPLNTEAFFGQGTRLTVV.

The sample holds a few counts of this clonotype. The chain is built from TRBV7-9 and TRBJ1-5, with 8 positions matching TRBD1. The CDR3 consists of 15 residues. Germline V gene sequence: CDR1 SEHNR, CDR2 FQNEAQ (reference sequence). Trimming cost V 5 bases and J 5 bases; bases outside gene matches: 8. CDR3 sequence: CASSDGQGVYQPQHF. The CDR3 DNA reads TGTGCCAGCAGCGACGGACAGGGTGTTTATCAGCCCCAGCATTTT.

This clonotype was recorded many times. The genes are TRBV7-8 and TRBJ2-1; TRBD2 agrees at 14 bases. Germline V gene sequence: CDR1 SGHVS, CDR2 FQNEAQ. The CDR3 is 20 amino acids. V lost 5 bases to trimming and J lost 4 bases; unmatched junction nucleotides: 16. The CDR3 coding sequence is TGTGCCAGCAGCAAAAGTTCCGGGACTAGCGGGAGCCTATTGTACAATGAGCAGTTCTTC. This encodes CASSKSSGTSGSLLYNEQFF.

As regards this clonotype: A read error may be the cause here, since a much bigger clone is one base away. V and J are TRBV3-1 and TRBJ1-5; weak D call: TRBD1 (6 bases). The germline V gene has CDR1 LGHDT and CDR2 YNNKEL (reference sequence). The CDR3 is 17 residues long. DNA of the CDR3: TGTGCCAGCAGCCAGTGGCCCGCAGGGGCCAACAATCCGCCCCAGCATTTT. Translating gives CASSQWPAGANNPPQHF. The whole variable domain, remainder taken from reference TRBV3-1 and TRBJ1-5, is DTAVSQTPKYLVTQMGNDKSIKCEQNLGHDTMYWYKQDSKKFLKIMFSYNNKELIINETVPNRFSPKSPDKAHLNLHINSLELGDSAVYFCASSQWPAGANNPPQHFGDGTRLSIL.

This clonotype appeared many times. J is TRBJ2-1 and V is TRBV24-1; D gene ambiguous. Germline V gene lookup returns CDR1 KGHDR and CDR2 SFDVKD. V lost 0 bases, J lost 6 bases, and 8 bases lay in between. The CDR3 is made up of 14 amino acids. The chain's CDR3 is CATSDLTLLNEQFF. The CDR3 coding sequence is TGTGCCACCAGTGATTTGACCCTCCTCAATGAGCAGTTCTTC.

CDR3 DNA: TGTGCCAGCAGCGTTTCAGGTTCTGGAAACACCATATATTTT. Translation gives CASSVSGSGNTIYF. The rearrangement uses TRBV5-8 and TRBJ1-3, with D unresolved. The CDR3 contains 14 residues. V lost 4 bases to trimming and J lost 1 base, with 9 bases between them. Germline V gives CDR1 SGHTS, CDR2 YDEGEE. The variable domain in full, completed from reference TRBV5-8 and TRBJ1-3, reads EAGVTQSPTHLIKTRGQQATLRCSPISGHTSVYWYQQALGLGLQFLLWYDEGEERNRGNFPPRFSGRQFPNYSSELNVNALELEDSALYLCASSVSGSGNTIYFGEGSWLTVV.